These 24 T cell receptor beta chains were sequenced from one sample in a study of CD4 T cells in relation to SARS-CoV-2 and coronaviruses. Sequencing was performed with immunoSEQ multiplex PCR; in TCRdb, only in-frame clones are kept and a portion is missing. The top ten clones hold roughly 0.37% of a sample with tens of thousands of clones, roughly nine tenths of them seen once. The sequenced sample consisted of naive CD4+ T cells from PBMCs. Subset given: naive CD4+ T cells isolated by negative enrichment. The receptor set was obtained from an adult with COVID-19.

The V and J genes are TRBV27 and TRBJ2-2; D remains ambiguous. The length of the CDR3 is 12 residues. The germline gives CDR1 MNHEY, CDR2 SMNVEV (reference sequence). The V gene lost 4 bases and the J gene lost 3 bases, with 3 bases spanning the gap. CDR3 nucleotide sequence: TGTGCCAGCAGTTCGCACACCGGGGAGCTGTTTTTT. Translation: CASSSHTGELFF.

This chain connects TRBV28 to TRBJ1-2, with D possibly being TRBD1 (5 bases). CDR1 is MDHEN, CDR2 SYDVKM, per germline. V dropped 6 bases and J dropped 4 bases, with 15 bases sitting between them. The CDR3 sequence is 14 residues long. This CDR3 reads CASREGHRPYGYTF. CDR3 nucleotides: TGTGCCAGCAGAGAAGGACACCGTCCCTATGGCTACACCTTC.

The chain uses TRBV5-1 and TRBJ2-1; 9 nucleotides agree with TRBD1. The length of the CDR3 is 14 residues. Germline V gives CDR1 SGHRS, CDR2 YFSETQ. V gave up 4 bases and J gave up 7 bases; unmatched junction bases: 6. CDR3 protein: CASSAGQGRNEQFF. For the CDR3, the DNA is TGCGCCAGCAGCGCGGGACAGGGTAGGAATGAGCAGTTCTTC. The variable domain in full, completed from reference TRBV5-1 and TRBJ2-1, reads KAGVTQTPRYLIKTRGQQVTLSCSPISGHRSVSWYQQTPGQGLQFLFEYFSETQRNKGNFPGRFSGRQFSNSRSEMNVSTLELGDSALYLCASSAGQGRNEQFFGPGTRLTVL.

The chain links TRBV5-1 to TRBJ2-1; 11 nucleotides agree with TRBD2. This CDR3 has 15 amino acids. Per germline, CDR1 SGHRS and CDR2 YFSETQ. V lost 3 bases to trimming and J lost 5 bases; unmatched junction nucleotides: 4. CDR3 amino acids: CASSWTSGSHNEQFF. CDR3 in DNA: TGCGCCAGCAGCTGGACTAGCGGGTCTCACAATGAGCAGTTCTTC.

The chain links TRBV2 to TRBJ1-4; D unclear. This CDR3 has 13 residues. V was shortened by 2 bases and J by 7 bases, with 8 bases between the two germline ends. The germline CDR1 and CDR2 sequences are SNHLY and FYNNEI. The DNA for the CDR3 is TGTGCCAGCAGTGAATCGGCAGTTGAAAAACTGTTTTTT. This gives the protein CASSESAVEKLFF.

CDR3 nucleotides: TGTGCCAGCTCGGGGACTAGCGGGACGAACACCGGGGAGCTGTTTTTT. Amino acid sequence: CASSGTSGTNTGELFF. The V call is TRBV18, the J call TRBJ2-2; 13 bases line up with TRBD2. V was pared by 6 bases and J by 0 bases, with 1 base of the junction left unmatched. Per germline, CDR1 KGHSH and CDR2 LQKENI. The CDR3 sequence is 16 residues long.

The rearrangement joins TRBV7-8 to TRBJ2-1; a possible D gene is TRBD1 (6 bases). This CDR3 is built from 14 residues. The ends were cut back, 4 bases at V and 4 bases at J, with 11 bases in the middle. Germline loops: CDR1 SGHVS, CDR2 FQNEAQ. The CDR3 here is CASSSHREYNEQFF. CDR3 DNA: TGTGCCAGCAGCTCTCACAGGGAATACAATGAGCAGTTCTTC.

The gene calls are TRBV6-2 or TRBV6-3 and TRBJ2-2; 11 nucleotides match TRBD2. V trimming: 2 bases; J trimming: 5 bases; junction bases outside the gene matches: 7. Looked up from germline, CDR1 is MNHEY and CDR2 is SVGEGT. This CDR3 contains 17 residues. The CDR3 sequence is CASSYRGLAGLTGELFF. The CDR3 DNA sequence: TGTGCCAGCAGTTACCGCGGACTAGCGGGTTTGACCGGGGAGCTGTTTTTT.

The V and J genes are TRBV25-1 and TRBJ2-3; 7 positions match TRBD2. The germline V gene has CDR1 MGHDK and CDR2 SYGVNS. J was trimmed by 2 bases and V by 8 bases; bases with no gene match: 10. This CDR3 comprises 15 residues. The CDR3, as DNA: TGTGCCAGCGGAAAAGGGGACTATTCCACAGATACGCAGTATTTT. Its protein product is CASGKGDYSTDTQYF.

J is TRBJ2-7 and V is TRBV5-1; D assignment may be TRBD1 or TRBD2 (5 bases each). The CDR3 covers 14 residues. V was trimmed by 5 bases and J by 3 bases, leaving 15 bases between them. Germline V lookup: CDR1 SGHRS, CDR2 YFSETQ. The CDR3 protein is CASRVGTVGYEQYF. CDR3 nucleotide sequence: TGCGCCAGCAGGGTCGGGACGGTCGGCTACGAGCAGTACTTC.

V usage is TRBV19 and J usage is TRBJ2-2; 12 bases are a match to TRBD2. This CDR3 region has 17 residues. V shed 5 bases, J shed 4 bases, and the junction held 8 bases outside the gene matches. Germline assignment: CDR1 LNHDA and CDR2 SQIVND (reference sequence). CDR3 sequence reads: CASSETSGGRGTGELFF. In DNA form, the CDR3 reads TGTGCCAGTAGTGAGACTAGCGGGGGCCGGGGCACCGGGGAGCTGTTTTTT.

This clone was counted once. The chain carries TRBV7-2 and TRBJ2-1, with D maybe TRBD2 (6 bases). Per germline, CDR1 SGHTA and CDR2 FQGNSA. Trimming removed 3 bases from V and 5 bases from J, with 11 bases in between. The CDR3 has 14 amino acids. The CDR3 loop reads CASSLGGLHNEQFF. For the CDR3, the DNA is TGTGCCAGCAGCTTGGGGGGACTCCACAATGAGCAGTTCTTC.

The chain uses TRBV28 and TRBJ2-6; 7 nucleotides agree with TRBD2. This CDR3 region has 16 residues. Germline V gene data show CDR1 as MDHEN and CDR2 as SYDVKM. The V gene end was trimmed by 8 bases and the J gene end by 0 bases; junction bases not matched to a gene: 7. The CDR3 loop reads CASEGGDPSGANVLTF. Here the CDR3 DNA reads TGTGCCAGCGAGGGAGGGGACCCCTCTGGGGCCAACGTCCTGACTTTC.

This clone was counted a single time. J is TRBJ2-5 and V is TRBV7-6, with 8 bases fitting TRBD2. The V segment lost 5 bases and the J segment 5 bases; nucleotides outside the gene matches: 13. This CDR3 has 16 residues. Germline V gene sequence: CDR1 SGHVS, CDR2 FNYEAQ. The CDR3 nucleotides are TGTGCCAGCAGCCCCCGCGGGGCTAGCGGGCCGGAGACCCAGTACTTC. Protein sequence: CASSPRGASGPETQYF.

This clone appeared a few times. The chain employs TRBV29-1 and TRBJ1-1; D call uncertain. CDR1 is SQVTM, CDR2 ANQGSEA, per germline. Trimming removed 4 bases at V and 4 bases at J, with 4 bases between. CDR3 size: 10 residues. As DNA, the CDR3 is TGCAGCGTTGTTTTCACTGAAGCTTTCTTT. It encodes CSVVFTEAFF.

This chain links TRBV25-1 with TRBJ2-7; D perhaps matches TRBD1 (5 bases). Trimming removed 3 bases at V and 2 bases at J, with 14 bases between. This CDR3 is built from 15 residues. Germline V gives CDR1 MGHDK, CDR2 SYGVNS. The CDR3 sequence: CASSDAGPATYEQYF. CDR3 bases: TGTGCCAGCAGTGACGCAGGGCCCGCAACCTACGAGCAGTACTTC.

This clone occurred once. The chain is built from TRBV18 and TRBJ1-5, with D maybe TRBD1 (6 bases). Trimming stripped 3 bases from V and 2 bases from J, with 14 bases between. The CDR3 has 16 amino acids. From germline, CDR1 is KGHSH and CDR2 LQKENI. For the CDR3, the DNA is TGTGCCAGCTCACCTACGGGGGGCACAGGCAATCAGCCCCAGCATTTT. It specifies CASSPTGGTGNQPQHF.

The chain is built from TRBV5-1 and TRBJ2-5, with 11 bases identical to TRBD2. This CDR3 is built from 16 residues. Germline V gene sequence: CDR1 SGHRS, CDR2 YFSETQ. With 4 bases clipped from V and 5 bases from J, the junction kept 10 bases outside the gene matches. The CDR3 reads CASSQGIAGGHETQYF. The CDR3 region has the DNA TGCGCCAGCAGCCAAGGTATAGCGGGAGGGCATGAGACCCAGTACTTC.

The rearrangement links TRBV9 to TRBJ2-4; 10 bases match TRBD1. Germline V lookup: CDR1 SGDLS, CDR2 YYNGEE. This CDR3 comprises 15 residues. V was pared by 4 bases and J by 8 bases, with 9 bases of the junction left unmatched. The CDR3 DNA reads TGTGCCAGCAGCTTAGCGGACAGGGGGGCGGACATTCAGTACTTC. This translates into CASSLADRGADIQYF.

This sequence joins TRBV28 and TRBJ1-2, with D uncertain. Germline V lookup: CDR1 MDHEN, CDR2 SYDVKM. The CDR3 has 17 residues. V was trimmed by 2 bases and J by 4 bases, leaving 20 bases between them. The CDR3 is CASSLGSFGVSGYGYTF. As DNA, the CDR3 is TGTGCCAGCAGTTTAGGTAGCTTCGGGGTTAGTGGCTATGGCTACACCTTC.

The rearrangement links TRBV6-5 to TRBJ2-1, with D uncertain. Deletions cut 7 bases from V and 2 bases from J, with 6 bases between. CDR3 length: 12 amino acids. Germline CDR1 MNHEY, CDR2 SVGAGI. The CDR3 region has the DNA TGTGCCAGCAAATTGACCTACAATGAGCAGTTCTTC. Its translation: CASKLTYNEQFF.

CDR3 bases: TGTGCCAGCTCACGACGGACGGGGAGCTCCTACGAGCAGTACTTC. Its protein is CASSRRTGSSYEQYF. The J gene is TRBJ2-7, the V gene TRBV18, with a weak D call TRBD2 (5 bases). The V gene lost 4 bases and the J gene lost 0 bases, with 13 bases spanning the gap. The CDR3 length is 15 residues. CDR1 is KGHSH and CDR2 is LQKENI in the germline V gene.

The chain has TRBV5-4 and TRBJ2-2, with 14 nucleotides matching TRBD2. The CDR3 sequence is 15 residues long. V lost 4 bases, J lost 6 bases, and 2 bases stayed unmatched. CDR1 and CDR2 from the germline V gene are SGHNT and YYREEE (reference sequence). CDR3 region: CASSPTSGRAGELFF. CDR3 DNA sequence: TGTGCCAGCAGCCCGACTAGCGGGAGGGCCGGGGAGCTGTTTTTT. Complete variable domain (other parts from reference TRBV5-4 and TRBJ2-2): ETGVTQSPTHLIKTRGQQVTLRCSSQSGHNTVSWYQQALGQGPQFIFQYYREEENGRGNFPPRFSGLQFPNYSSELNVNALELDDSALYLCASSPTSGRAGELFFGEGSRLTVL.

This chain uses TRBV15 with TRBJ2-7, with 14 bases lining up with TRBD2. CDR1 and CDR2 (germline): LNHNV, YYDKDF (reference sequence). CDR3 length: 15 amino acids. Losses at the gene ends were 1 base for V and 7 bases for J; bases not matched to a gene: 3. This CDR3 reads CATSRVGLAGGEQYF. The CDR3 nucleotides read TGTGCCACCAGCAGAGTCGGACTAGCGGGAGGAGAGCAGTACTTC.